One sample yielded the 10 T cell receptor beta chains listed below, sequenced in a study of read filtering for tumor transcriptome and immune sequencing. This library used around 400 ng RNA and molecular barcoded adaptors spanning alpha/delta and beta/gamma chains. One entry per CDR3 protein, called by TCRdb with MiXCR from the reads. The sample has some 130,000 distinct CDR3 sequences, over 10% seen once. Material: a population of CD138-negative cells sorted from bone marrow. The receptors were sampled from a donor at least 40 years old with multiple myeloma.

This clonotype came up many times. V is TRBV4-2 and J is TRBJ1-1; a possible D gene is TRBD1 (6 bases). Looked up from germline, CDR1 is LGHNA and CDR2 is YNFKEQ. The CDR3 totals 13 residues. The germline V and J ends were trimmed by 0 bases and 4 bases, with 6 bases remaining between them. In DNA form, the CDR3 reads TGTGCCAGCAGCCAAGAAGGGGGCACTGAAGCTTTCTTT. This translates into CASSQEGGTEAFF.

This clonotype was seen a handful of times. As DNA, the CDR3 is TGTGCCAGCAGCCCCCAAGGGGCGGGAGCTTTCACAGATACGCAGTATTTT. It yields the protein CASSPQGAGAFTDTQYF. The genes are TRBV14 and TRBJ2-3, with 7 positions matching TRBD2. V dropped 4 bases and J dropped 2; count of bases not matched to a gene: 12. Germline assignment: CDR1 SGHDN and CDR2 FVKESK. The CDR3 has 17 amino acids.

Concerning this clonotype itself: This probably arose from a read error, given a far larger clone one base away. V gene TRBV6-5 combines with J gene TRBJ2-7; TRBD1 matches 10 bases. CDR1 MNHEY and CDR2 SVGAGI come from the germline V gene. The CDR3 runs to 14 residues. The CDR3 DNA follows: TGTGCCAGCAGTTCTGACAGGGGGCCCTACGAGCAGCACTTC. Amino acids: CASSSDRGPYEQHF.

The chain links TRBV18 to TRBJ1-5; the match to TRBD1 covers 7 bases. The CDR3 has 15 amino acids. In germline, CDR1 is KGHSH, CDR2 LQKENI. The V segment lost 5 bases and the J segment 0 bases; nucleotides outside the gene matches: 4. The CDR3 spells CASSLGDSSNQPQHF. CDR3 bases: TGTGCCAGCTCATTAGGGGACAGTAGCAATCAGCCCCAGCATTTT.

In this sample, this clonotype turned up many times. The chain has TRBV4-1 and TRBJ1-1; D might be TRBD1 (5 bases). CDR1 is MGHRA, CDR2 YSYEKL, per germline. The CDR3 length is 14 residues. The V end was cut by 3 bases, the J end by 5 bases, with 13 bases between. CDR3 in DNA: TGCGCCAGCAGCCATGCGACAGTCGGTACTGAAGCTTTCTTT. Residues: CASSHATVGTEAFF.

The chain links TRBV21-1 to TRBJ2-7; the table's TRBD1 call for D was not verified on the DNA. TRBV21-1 is a recognized pseudogene. This CDR3 has 15 residues. DNA of the CDR3: TGTGCCAGCAGCCACCGGGACAGCTTAACCTACGAGCGGTACTTC. It encodes CASSHRDSLTYERYF.

This clonotype was seen repeatedly, ten times or more. The chain is built from TRBV9 and TRBJ2-2, with TRBD2 as a possible D gene (6 bases). Germline CDR1 and CDR2: SGDLS and YYNGEE. The CDR3 runs to 14 residues. V lost 5 bases and J lost 5, with 13 bases in between. CDR3 in amino acids: CASSNTGVTGELFF. CDR3 nucleotide sequence: TGTGCCAGCAGTAATACGGGGGTAACCGGGGAGCTGTTTTTT.

This clonotype was detected ten times or more. This chain connects TRBV7-3 to TRBJ2-1, with unresolved D. The V end was cut by 4 bases, the J end by 2 bases, with 15 bases between. This CDR3 is built from 16 residues. CDR1 is SGHTA and CDR2 is FQGTGA in the germline V gene. CDR3 sequence (DNA): TGTGCCAGCAGCTCATTAGAAATTTCCCCCTACAATGAGCAGTTCTTC. This encodes CASSSLEISPYNEQFF.

This clonotype has only a few counts. The chain joins TRBV9 to TRBJ2-7; maybe TRBD1 (6 bases). Germline V gene sequence: CDR1 SGDLS, CDR2 YYNGEE. Trimming removed 0 bases at V and 5 bases at J, with 12 bases between. The CDR3 runs to 14 residues. This CDR3 reads CASSVAGHVDEQYF. CDR3 DNA sequence: TGTGCCAGCAGCGTAGCGGGACACGTCGACGAGCAGTACTTC.

This clonotype was counted ten times or more. The chain links TRBV11-2 to TRBJ2-7; 12 bases map to TRBD2. CDR1 SGHAT and CDR2 FQNNGV come from the germline V gene. After removal of 5 bases from V and 5 bases from J, the junction contained 4 bases not matched to a gene. The length of the CDR3 is 14 residues. CDR3 in amino acids: CASSPRLAGDEQYF. The DNA for the CDR3 is TGTGCCAGCAGCCCGAGACTAGCGGGAGACGAGCAGTACTTC.